One and the same sample provided the 15 T cell receptor beta chains below, sequenced in a study of T cells in Graves' hyperthyroidism and ophthalmopathy. Amplification targeted TCR beta CDR3 regions from RNA transcripts. RT-PCR in the first round (using the HTBI primer set) targeted the TCR CDR3. TCRdb recomputed calls from the multiplex PCR reads with MiXCR, one row per CDR3 protein. Of around 240,000 distinct CDR3 sequences listed, around 17% are singletons. Sequences were obtained from blood. These receptor sequences come from a woman aged 18-30 years with Graves' ophthalmopathy.

This clonotype was counted ten times or more. The chain joins TRBV20-1 to TRBJ1-1, with D tentatively TRBD1 (5 bases). Trimming stripped 2 bases from V and 3 bases from J, with 10 bases between. Germline assignment: CDR1 DFQATT and CDR2 SNEGSKA (reference sequence). The CDR3 spans 13 residues. As DNA, the CDR3 is TGCAGTGCTAGATCCGGGGGTGACACTGAAGCTTTCTTT. Amino acids: CSARSGGDTEAFF.

The J gene is TRBJ1-5, the V gene TRBV15; D is ambiguous. The CDR3 sequence is 12 residues long. V gave up 7 bases and J gave up 2 bases, with 6 bases separating them. Germline CDR1 reads LNHNV; CDR2 reads YYDKDF (reference sequence). The CDR3 DNA reads TGTGCCACCACTGGGGGCAATCAGCCCCAGCATTTT. Translation: CATTGGNQPQHF.

This clonotype was found many times. Written as DNA, the CDR3 is TGTGCCAGCAGTGAAAGGAAACTTCTCAATGAGCAGTTCTTC. Amino acids: CASSERKLLNEQFF. V gene TRBV2 combines with J gene TRBJ2-1; D unresolved. The CDR3 is 14 residues long. In germline, CDR1 is SNHLY, CDR2 FYNNEI. The V end lost 2 bases, the J end lost 6 bases, and 11 bases lay between the germline ends.

There are many counts of this clonotype. The chain's CDR3 is CASSPTGARVIAFF. CDR3 DNA sequence: TGTGCCAGCAGCCCTACAGGGGCGCGGGTAATAGCTTTCTTT. The rearrangement joins TRBV11-2 to TRBJ1-1, with 7 bases identical to TRBD1. Losses at the gene ends were 5 bases for V and 10 bases for J; bases not matched to a gene: 13. The CDR3 has 14 residues. CDR1 is SGHAT, CDR2 FQNNGV, per germline.

The rearrangement joins TRBV20-1 to TRBJ2-7, with D perhaps TRBD2 (6 bases). The CDR3 runs 12 residues. Germline V gene data show CDR1 as DFQATT and CDR2 as SNEGSKA (reference sequence). CDR3 sequence: CSGTSNSYEQYF. The CDR3 DNA is TGCAGCGGGACTTCTAACTCCTACGAGCAGTACTTC.

This clonotype has a count of ten or more. V and J are TRBV28 and TRBJ1-5; D is perhaps TRBD1 (5 bases). CDR1 is MDHEN, CDR2 SYDVKM, per germline. V was clipped by 6 bases and J by 7 bases, with 19 bases between them. The CDR3 has 15 residues. CDR3 region: CASRPREQGGQPQHF. In DNA form, the CDR3 reads TGTGCCAGCAGGCCGAGGGAGCAGGGTGGACAGCCCCAGCATTTT.

The sample holds many counts of this clonotype. This sequence joins TRBV6-2 or TRBV6-3 and TRBJ2-1; 13 nucleotides agree with TRBD2. Germline trimming cut 0 bases from V and 4 bases from J; bases unmatched to any gene: 9. Germline loops: CDR1 MNHEY, CDR2 SVGEGT. This CDR3 contains 19 residues. CDR3 bases: TGTGCCAGCAGTTACTCGACCGGGACTAGCGGGACGATGTACAATGAGCAGTTCTTC. Protein product: CASSYSTGTSGTMYNEQFF.

This clonotype was found many times. The rearrangement uses TRBV18 and TRBJ1-2, with D tentatively TRBD1 (5 bases). Germline CDR1 reads KGHSH; CDR2 reads LQKENI. Trimming shortened V by 3 bases and J by 5 bases, and 19 bases separated the two germline ends. This CDR3 comprises 16 residues. The CDR3 here is CASSPTPAGLNYGYTF. CDR3 sequence (DNA): TGTGCCAGCTCACCCACTCCGGCGGGACTTAATTATGGCTACACCTTC.

The sample holds many counts of this clonotype. The rearrangement links TRBV6-2 or TRBV6-3 to TRBJ2-7, with 7 bases lining up with TRBD2. The germline V gene has CDR1 MNHEY and CDR2 SVGEGT. V shed 2 bases, J shed 4 bases, and the junction held 11 bases outside the gene matches. The CDR3 totals 16 residues. CDR3 sequence reads: CASSYRAAGVAYEQYF. Here the CDR3 DNA reads TGTGCCAGCAGTTACAGGGCGGCGGGAGTGGCATACGAGCAGTACTTC.

This clonotype was picked up many times. The genes are TRBV6-1 and TRBJ1-1, with D unclear. CDR1 is MNHNS and CDR2 is SASEGT in the germline V gene. This CDR3 comprises 13 residues. Trimming stripped 7 bases from V and 1 base from J, with 10 bases between. The CDR3 DNA follows: TGTGCCAGCAAGAATACAGAGAACACTGAAGCTTTCTTT. It translates to CASKNTENTEAFF.

In its sample, this clonotype was seen many times. The chain couples TRBV27 to TRBJ2-3, with a possible D match to TRBD2 (5 bases). V was trimmed by 2 bases and J by 3 bases, leaving 12 bases between them. There are 15 residues in the CDR3. Germline CDR1 and CDR2: MNHEY and SMNVEV (reference sequence). CDR3 coding DNA: TGTGCCAGCAGTTTAATTGGGAGCTTGACAGATACGCAGTATTTT. As protein: CASSLIGSLTDTQYF.

This clonotype appeared many times. The chain carries TRBV7-8 and TRBJ2-4; tentatively, D is TRBD2 (5 bases). Germline lookup yields CDR1 SGHVS and CDR2 FQNEAQ. This CDR3 is built from 14 residues. Trimming took 5 bases from V and 6 from J, leaving 14 bases between them. The CDR3 here is CASSPDLKGNIQYF. In DNA, the CDR3 is TGTGCCAGCAGCCCGGACTTGAAGGGAAACATTCAGTACTTC.

This clonotype was seen ten or more times. The CDR3 DNA follows: TGTGCCAGCAGCTGGGGGACAGGGGGGAATGGCTACACCTTC. It specifies CASSWGTGGNGYTF. The chain is built from TRBV7-2 and TRBJ1-2, with 11 bases fitting TRBD1. The CDR3 runs to 14 residues. V shed 4 bases, J shed 6 bases, and the junction held 4 bases outside the gene matches. Germline V CDR1 and CDR2: SGHTA, FQGNSA.

The table lists this clonotype with many counts. The V gene is TRBV27, the J gene TRBJ2-5; a weak D match, TRBD1 (6 bases). The germline CDR1 and CDR2 sequences are MNHEY and SMNVEV (reference sequence). V dropped 6 bases and J dropped 2 bases, with 10 bases sitting between them. The CDR3 runs to 13 residues. CDR3: CASSRQEQETQYF. CDR3 nucleotides: TGTGCCAGCAGCAGACAGGAGCAAGAGACCCAGTACTTC.

This clonotype was observed many times. This sequence joins TRBV6-5 and TRBJ2-2, with D possibly TRBD1 on 6 matching bases. Germline V CDR1 and CDR2: MNHEY, SVGAGI. Trimming took 4 bases from V and 6 from J, leaving 15 bases between them. This CDR3 comprises 15 residues. CDR3 bases: TGTGCCAGCAGTTTCCGACAGGTTTCGGCCGGGGAGCTGTTTTTT. This codes for CASSFRQVSAGELFF.